This T cell receptor beta chain comes out of a study of CD8 T cell repertoires and HIV-1 epitope variants. At the level of the study: Enriched T cells were co-cultured with equal numbers of autologous T cell-negative antigen-presenting cells. Study outcomes and limitations: Most of the nine antigen-specific clonotypes appeared cross-reactive to autologous or escape variants. The assay identified only TCR beta chains of antigen-proliferating T cells.

The protocol was immunoSEQ multiplex PCR, while the TCRdb copy is restricted to in-frame clones and leaves out a portion. The data show about 95,000 clones, roughly four fifths seen once. The CDR3 sequence is 19 residues long. Germline CDR1 reads MGHRA; CDR2 reads YSYEKL. V lost 0 bases to trimming and J lost 0 bases; unmatched junction nucleotides: 11. About this clone: The antigen is undetermined.

The sequenced material came from uncultured baseline CD8+ T cells from peripheral blood mononuclear cells (PBMCs). The chain employs TRBV4-1 and TRBJ2-1; the match to TRBD2 covers 7 bases. The clonotype originates from a male donor with HIV. CDR3 coding DNA: TGCGCCAGCAGCCAAGAATTCGCGGGAGTTACTATCTCCTACAATGAGCAGTTCTTC. Its translation is CASSQEFAGVTISYNEQFF.